The 5 T cell receptor beta chains presented below share a single source sample, sequenced in a study of shared clonotypes between healthy human individuals. Naive CD8 cells lacked CD45RO, underwent positive selection for CCR7 and left out terminally differentiated effector memory CD45RA+ cells. The method was immunoSEQ multiplex PCR; TCRdb's version includes in-frame clones alone and lacks a portion of them. This sample carries approximately 2,000,000 clones, 80% to 95% of them seen once, and the ten largest clones take over 1.5%. Sample: naive CD8+ T cells from PBMCs. These receptors were obtained from a young man in good health. Some clones in this sample may be carry-over from other donors' samples.

Comments on this clone: The sample holds other DNA sequences that translate to the same CDR3. The CDR3 reads CASSPPRDSNQPQHF. Here the CDR3 DNA reads TGTGCCAGCAGTCCGCCGCGGGATAGCAATCAGCCCCAGCATTTT. The chain recombines TRBV6-1 with TRBJ1-5; unclear D gene. Germline values: CDR1 MNHNS, CDR2 SASEGT. The CDR3 extends over 15 amino acids. The ends were cut back, 5 bases at V and 0 bases at J, with 11 bases in the middle.

Details on this clone: Distinct nucleotide sequences in the sample also encode this CDR3. V and J are TRBV9 and TRBJ2-1, with TRBD1 matching 10 bases. Germline loops: CDR1 SGDLS, CDR2 YYNGEE. After removal of 0 bases from V and 6 bases from J, the junction contained 6 bases not matched to a gene. The CDR3 extends over 16 amino acids. CDR3 nucleotides: TGTGCCAGCAGCGTAGTAGGGACAGGGGCTAGCAATGAGCAGTTCTTC. It codes for CASSVVGTGASNEQFF.

The chain combines TRBV6-6 with TRBJ2-1; no definite D call. Germline V gene sequence: CDR1 MNHNY, CDR2 SVGAGI (reference sequence). With 0 bases removed from V and 6 bases from J, the gap between germline ends came to 6 bases. The length of the CDR3 is 13 residues. For the CDR3, the DNA is TGTGCCAGCAGTTACTCGGCGGTCAATGAGCAGTTCTTC. Its protein is CASSYSAVNEQFF.

The chain carries TRBV19 and TRBJ2-7, with D unclear. Trimming removed 9 bases from V and 1 base from J, with 16 bases in between. Germline V CDR1 and CDR2: LNHDA, SQIVND (reference sequence). This CDR3 is built from 14 residues. The CDR3 DNA reads as TGTGCCAGCCAGTATCGTCCCGGATCCTACGAGCAGTACTTC. Its protein is CASQYRPGSYEQYF. Full variable domain (remainder filled in from reference TRBV19 and TRBJ2-7): DGGITQSPKYLFRKEGQNVTLSCEQNLNHDAMYWYRQDPGQGLRLIYYSQIVNDFQKGDIAEGYSVSREKKESFPLTVTSAQKNPTAFYLCASQYRPGSYEQYFGPGTRLTVT.

A note on this clone: This same CDR3 is encoded by further DNA sequences in the sample. V gene TRBV29-1 combines with J gene TRBJ2-7; 7 nucleotides line up with TRBD1. Germline V gene lookup returns CDR1 SQVTM and CDR2 ANQGSEA. This CDR3 is 13 amino acids long. V lost 6 bases and J lost 0; bases outside the gene matches: 5. The DNA of the CDR3 is TGCAGCGTCAGACAGGGCCTCTCCTACGAGCAGTACTTC. Its protein is CSVRQGLSYEQYF.